One T cell receptor (beta chain) is described in this entry. Its antigen remains unidentified. This specimen comes from a study of response to subunit inactivated influenza vaccine. Study conclusions and caveats: After each seasonal influenza vaccination, few new T cells are recruited, the authors suggested.

Each CDR3 protein gets one entry after TCRdb re-called the RT-PCR reads with MiXCR. The table shows some 500,000 distinct CDR3 sequences, with roughly 25% occurring only once. CDR3 length: 12 residues. Trimming stripped 6 bases from V and 3 bases from J, with 11 bases between. Per the germline V gene, CDR1 is DFQATT and CDR2 is SNEGSKA (reference sequence). The sequence was obtained from a man over 45 who received an inactivated influenza vaccine. The chain recombines TRBV20-1 with TRBJ1-2; D is perhaps TRBD1 (5 bases). Sequences were derived from CD4+ T cells sorted from PBMCs, sampled roughly 5 days after vaccination. The CDR3: CSASRDHYGYTF. The CDR3 DNA follows: TGCAGTGCCAGCCGGGACCACTATGGCTACACCTTC.